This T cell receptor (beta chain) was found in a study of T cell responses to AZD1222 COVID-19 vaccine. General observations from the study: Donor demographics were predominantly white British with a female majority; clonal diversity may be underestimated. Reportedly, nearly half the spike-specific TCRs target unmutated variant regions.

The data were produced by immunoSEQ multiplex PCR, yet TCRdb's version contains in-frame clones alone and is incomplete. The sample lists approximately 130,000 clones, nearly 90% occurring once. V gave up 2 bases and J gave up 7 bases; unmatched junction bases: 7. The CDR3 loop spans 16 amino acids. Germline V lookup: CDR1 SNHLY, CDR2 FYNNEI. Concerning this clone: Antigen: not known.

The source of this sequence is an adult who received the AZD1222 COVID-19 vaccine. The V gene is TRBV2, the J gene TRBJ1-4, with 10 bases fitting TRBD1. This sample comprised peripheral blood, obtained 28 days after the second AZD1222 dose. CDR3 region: CASSERTGGIGEKLFF. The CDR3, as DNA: TGTGCCAGCAGTGAAAGGACAGGGGGAATCGGTGAAAAACTGTTTTTT.